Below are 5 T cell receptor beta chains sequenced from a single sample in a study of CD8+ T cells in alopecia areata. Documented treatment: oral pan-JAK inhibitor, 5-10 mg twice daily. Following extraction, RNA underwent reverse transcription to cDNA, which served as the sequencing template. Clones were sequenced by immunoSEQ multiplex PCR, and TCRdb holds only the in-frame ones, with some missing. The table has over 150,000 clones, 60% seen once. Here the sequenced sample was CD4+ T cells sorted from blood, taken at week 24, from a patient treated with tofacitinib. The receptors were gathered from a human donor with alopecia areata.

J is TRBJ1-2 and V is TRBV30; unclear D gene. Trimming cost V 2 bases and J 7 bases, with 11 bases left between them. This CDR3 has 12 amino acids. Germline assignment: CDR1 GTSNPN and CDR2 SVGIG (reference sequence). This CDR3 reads CAWSLLISGYTF. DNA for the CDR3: TGTGCCTGGAGTTTATTAATAAGTGGCTACACCTTC.

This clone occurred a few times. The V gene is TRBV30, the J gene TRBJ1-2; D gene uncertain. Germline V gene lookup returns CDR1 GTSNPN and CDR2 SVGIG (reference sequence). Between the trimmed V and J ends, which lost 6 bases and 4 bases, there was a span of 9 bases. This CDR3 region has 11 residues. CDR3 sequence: CACGGSYGYTF. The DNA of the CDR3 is TGTGCCTGTGGAGGGAGCTATGGCTACACCTTC. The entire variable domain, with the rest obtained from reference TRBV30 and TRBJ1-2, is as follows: SQTIHQWPATLVQPVGSPLSLECTVEGTSNPNLYWYRQAAGRGLQLLFYSVGIGQISSEVPQNLSASRPQDRQFILSSKKLLLSDSGFYLCACGGSYGYTFGSGTRLTVV.

The CDR3 loop reads CASNPLQKETQYF. For the CDR3, the DNA is TGTGCCAGCAATCCCCTACAGAAAGAGACCCAGTACTTC. V usage is TRBV2 and J usage is TRBJ2-5; D is undetermined. CDR3 size: 13 residues. V was cut by 7 bases and J by 3 bases, with 12 bases left in between. Germline values: CDR1 SNHLY, CDR2 FYNNEI.

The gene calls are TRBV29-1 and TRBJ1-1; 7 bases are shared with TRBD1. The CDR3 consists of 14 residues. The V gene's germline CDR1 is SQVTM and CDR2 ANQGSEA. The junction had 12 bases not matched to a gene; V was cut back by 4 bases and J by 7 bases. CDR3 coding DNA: TGCAGCGTTGCGAGCAGACAGGGCGCTATTGAAGCTTTCTTT. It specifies CSVASRQGAIEAFF.

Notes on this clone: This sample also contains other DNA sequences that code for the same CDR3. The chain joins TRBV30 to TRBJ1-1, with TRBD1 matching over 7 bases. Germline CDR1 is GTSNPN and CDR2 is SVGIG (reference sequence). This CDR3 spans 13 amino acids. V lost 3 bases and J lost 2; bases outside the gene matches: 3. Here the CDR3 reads CAWRRQGNTEAFF. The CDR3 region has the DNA TGTGCCTGGAGGCGACAGGGAAACACTGAAGCTTTCTTT.